This T cell receptor beta chain emerged from a study of T cells after posttransplantation cyclophosphamide. Study results and limitations: TRB overlap between skin or GI tissue T cells and blood was limited. TRB clonality was highly associated with recipient CMV seropositivity and reactivation. Later blood repertoires were often dominated by clones from the donor CD8+ memory compartment.

Treatment was busulfan-fludarabine conditioning, a marrow graft, and cyclophosphamide on days +3 and +4. V lost 6 bases to trimming and J lost 0 bases, with 14 bases between them. Looked up from germline, CDR1 is SEHNR and CDR2 is FQNEAQ (reference sequence). There are 16 residues in the CDR3. This clone has a handful of counts. What it recognizes is unknown. The assay was immunoSEQ multiplex PCR, and TCRdb's table has in-frame clones only and misses some. The data contain 4,500 to 6,000 clones, 1.8% of them singletons. This TCR was sampled from a young adult male patient who received an allogeneic stem cell transplant from a related donor, was CMV-positive, and had no GVHD. Some T cells could come from the graft donor. The sequencing here drew on PBMCs, taken around 33 weeks after a stem cell transplant with posttransplant cyclophosphamide. The chain has TRBV7-9 and TRBJ1-4; D is perhaps TRBD1 (6 bases). The CDR3 coding sequence is TGTGCCAGCAGTACGCCCCCAGGGGCAACTAATGAAAAACTGTTTTTT. This gives the protein CASSTPPGATNEKLFF.